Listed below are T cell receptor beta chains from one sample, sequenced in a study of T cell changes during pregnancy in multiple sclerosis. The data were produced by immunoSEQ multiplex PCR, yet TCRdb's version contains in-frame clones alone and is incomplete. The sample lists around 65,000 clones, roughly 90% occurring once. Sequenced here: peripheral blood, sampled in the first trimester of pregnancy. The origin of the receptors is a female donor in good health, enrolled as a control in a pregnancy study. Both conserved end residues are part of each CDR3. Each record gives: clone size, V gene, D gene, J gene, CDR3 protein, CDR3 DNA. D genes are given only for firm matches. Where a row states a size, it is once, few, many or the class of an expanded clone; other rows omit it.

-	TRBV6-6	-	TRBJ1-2	CASSYDPAQIYGYTF	TGTGCCAGCAGTTACGATCCCGCACAGATCTATGGCTACACCTTC
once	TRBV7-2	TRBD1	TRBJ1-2	CASSLDSGAGGNYGYTF	TGTGCCAGCAGCTTAGATAGTGGGGCAGGGGGCAACTATGGCTACACCTTC
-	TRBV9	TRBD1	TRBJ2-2	CASSVKRQGPTGELFF	TGTGCCAGCAGCGTGAAGCGACAGGGGCCCACCGGGGAGCTGTTTTTT
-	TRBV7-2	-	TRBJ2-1	CASSFRGSYNEQFF	TGTGCCAGCAGCTTTAGGGGCTCCTACAATGAGCAGTTCTTC
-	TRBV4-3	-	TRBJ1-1	CASSQGTWNTEAFF	TGCGCCAGCAGCCAAGGCACATGGAACACTGAAGCTTTCTTT
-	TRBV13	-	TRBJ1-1	CASSNFWSAEAFF	TGTGCCAGCAGCAATTTTTGGAGCGCTGAAGCTTTCTTT
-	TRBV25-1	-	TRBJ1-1	CASSADGLSEAFF	TGTGCCAGCAGTGCGGACGGACTTTCTGAAGCTTTCTTT
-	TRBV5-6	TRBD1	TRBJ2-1	CASSFGTGGNEQFF	TGTGCCAGCAGCTTCGGGACAGGGGGCAATGAGCAGTTCTTC
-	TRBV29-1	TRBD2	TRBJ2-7	CSVLLPNTYSGRGSYEQYF	TGCAGCGTCCTCCTTCCTAATACGTATAGCGGGAGAGGGTCCTACGAGCAGTACTTC
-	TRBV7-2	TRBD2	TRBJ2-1	CASSLVAGGGEQFF	TGTGCCAGCAGCTTAGTGGCGGGAGGAGGTGAGCAGTTCTTC
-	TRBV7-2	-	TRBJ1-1	CASSPRRGGTEAFF	TGTGCCAGCAGCCCGAGGCGGGGAGGGACTGAAGCTTTCTTT
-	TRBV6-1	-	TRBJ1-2	CASSASGVSYGYTF	TGTGCCAGCAGTGCTTCAGGGGTGAGCTATGGCTACACCTTC
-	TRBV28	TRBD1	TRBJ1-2	CATWGQGANYGYTF	TGTGCCACTTGGGGACAGGGGGCCAACTATGGCTACACCTTC
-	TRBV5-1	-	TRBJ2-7	CASSLESSSSYEQYF	TGCGCCAGCAGCTTGGAGTCTTCCAGCTCCTACGAGCAGTACTTC
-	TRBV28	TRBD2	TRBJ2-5	CASSPSGSRGSGTQYF	TGTGCCAGCAGTCCTAGCGGGAGTAGAGGGTCGGGGACCCAGTACTTC
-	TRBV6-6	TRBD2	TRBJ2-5	CASRISGKEETQYF	TGTGCCAGCAGAATAAGCGGGAAGGAAGAGACCCAGTACTTC
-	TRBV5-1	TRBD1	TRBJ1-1	CASRGGVFGTGPFNTEAFF	TGCGCCAGCCGCGGCGGGGTGTTTGGGACAGGGCCTTTTAACACTGAAGCTTTCTTT
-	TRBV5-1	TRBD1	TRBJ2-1	CASSEDGTAYNEQFF	TGCGCCAGCAGCGAGGACGGGACAGCCTACAATGAGCAGTTCTTC
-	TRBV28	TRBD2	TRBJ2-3	CASSLETSGGISTDTQYF	TGTGCCAGCAGTTTAGAAACTAGCGGGGGGATTAGCACAGATACGCAGTATTTT
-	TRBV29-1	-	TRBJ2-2	CSASDTGELFF	TGCAGCGCCAGTGACACCGGGGAGCTGTTTTTT
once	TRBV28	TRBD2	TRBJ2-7	CASSLSGRDYEQYF	TGTGCCAGCAGTTTAAGCGGGAGGGACTACGAGCAGTACTTC
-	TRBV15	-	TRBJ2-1	CATRTVSEQFF	TGTGCCACCAGGACAGTCAGTGAGCAGTTCTTC
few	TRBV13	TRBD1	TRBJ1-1	CASSPEGTGGNTEAFF	TGTGCCAGCAGCCCAGAGGGGACAGGGGGGAACACTGAAGCTTTCTTT
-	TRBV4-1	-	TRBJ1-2	CASSQSVQVSNLNYGYTF	TGCGCCAGCAGCCAATCAGTCCAGGTCTCGAATCTTAACTATGGCTACACCTTC
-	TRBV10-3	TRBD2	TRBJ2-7	CAISESGGRREGEQYF	TGTGCCATCAGTGAGTCGGGCGGGAGGAGGGAAGGCGAGCAGTACTTC
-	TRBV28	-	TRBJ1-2	CASSFGTEGGYTF	TGTGCCAGCAGTTTTGGGACGGAGGGTGGCTACACCTTC
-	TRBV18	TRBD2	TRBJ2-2	CASSPLRLAGTTGELFF	TGTGCCAGCTCACCACTACGACTAGCGGGGACCACCGGGGAGCTGTTTTTT
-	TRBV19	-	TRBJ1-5	CASSRRERNQPQHF	TGTGCCAGTAGTAGACGGGAACGCAATCAGCCCCAGCATTTT
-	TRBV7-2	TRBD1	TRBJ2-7	CASSSDRGYEQYF	TGTGCCAGCAGCTCGGACAGGGGCTACGAGCAGTACTTC
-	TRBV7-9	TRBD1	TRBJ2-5	CASGWTGPYETQYF	TGTGCCAGCGGCTGGACAGGGCCCTACGAGACCCAGTACTTC
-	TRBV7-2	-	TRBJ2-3	CASSLTMENTQYF	TGTGCCAGCAGCCTTACCATGGAGAATACGCAGTATTTT
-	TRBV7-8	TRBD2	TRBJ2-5	CASSLGLAVQETQYF	TGTGCCAGCAGCTTGGGACTAGCGGTCCAAGAGACCCAGTACTTC
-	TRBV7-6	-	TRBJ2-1	CASSLGAGSSYNEQFF	TGTGCCAGCAGCTTAGGGGCGGGGAGCTCCTACAATGAGCAGTTCTTC
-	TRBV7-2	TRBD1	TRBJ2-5	CASTLLGTVWQETQYF	TGTGCCAGCACCCTCCTCGGGACAGTATGGCAAGAGACCCAGTACTTC
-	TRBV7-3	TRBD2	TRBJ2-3	CASSPGALAGGDTQYF	TGTGCCAGCAGCCCCGGGGCTCTAGCGGGGGGAGATACGCAGTATTTT
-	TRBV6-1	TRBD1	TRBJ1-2	CASSPGTGYGYTF	TGTGCCAGCAGTCCGGGGACAGGGTATGGCTACACCTTC
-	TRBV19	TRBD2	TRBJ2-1	CASGLAVDNNEQFF	TGTGCCAGTGGGCTAGCGGTTGATAACAATGAGCAGTTCTTC
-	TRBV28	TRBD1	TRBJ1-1	CASTTTGAVTEAFF	TGTGCCAGCACTACAACAGGGGCGGTCACTGAAGCTTTCTTT
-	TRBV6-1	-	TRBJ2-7	CASSYWGFEQYF	TGTGCCAGCAGTTATTGGGGCTTCGAGCAGTACTTC
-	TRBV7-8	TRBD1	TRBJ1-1	CASSFHRGNTEAFF	TGTGCCAGCAGCTTCCACAGGGGTAACACTGAAGCTTTCTTT
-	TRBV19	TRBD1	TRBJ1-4	CASTGDRANEKLFF	TGTGCCAGTACCGGGGACAGAGCTAATGAAAAACTGTTTTTT
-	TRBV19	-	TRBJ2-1	CASSIDLLTRDNNEQFF	TGTGCCAGTAGTATAGATCTTCTAACCCGGGACAACAATGAGCAGTTCTTC
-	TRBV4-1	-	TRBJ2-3	CASSQEGGLTDTQYF	TGCGCCAGCAGCCAGGAGGGAGGACTCACAGATACGCAGTATTTT
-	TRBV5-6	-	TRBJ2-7	CASSLLRVDEQYF	TGTGCCAGCAGCTTGCTTAGAGTTGACGAGCAGTACTTC
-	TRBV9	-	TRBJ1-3	CASSVAILSPSSGNTIYF	TGTGCCAGCAGCGTAGCTATTTTAAGCCCGAGCTCTGGAAACACCATATATTTT
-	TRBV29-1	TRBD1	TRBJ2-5	CSVRGQVETQYF	TGCAGCGTTAGGGGGCAGGTAGAGACCCAGTACTTC
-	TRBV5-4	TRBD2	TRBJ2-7	CASSGLAGGNYEQYF	TGTGCCAGCAGCGGACTAGCGGGGGGGAACTACGAGCAGTACTTC
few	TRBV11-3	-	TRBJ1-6	CASTLIGVWTLHF	TGTGCCAGTACACTTATCGGAGTTTGGACCCTCCACTTT